The rows below give T cell receptor beta chains drawn from one sample of a study of blood T cell repertoires in COVID-19. Clones were sequenced by immunoSEQ multiplex PCR, and TCRdb holds only the in-frame ones, with some missing. The table includes 150,000 to 200,000 clones, more than 75% detected once. The source material was PBMCs or T cells enriched from blood (not recorded which). These receptors all stem from a man in his forties or fifties who had recovered from COVID-19. CDR3s include the opening cysteine and the closing phenylalanine or tryptophan. Each record gives: clone size, J gene, V gene, D gene, CDR3 protein, CDR3 DNA. A D gene is named only where the DNA matches it firmly. Some rows mark clone size as missing; the rest say once, few, many or name a class of expanded clone.

clone_size: NA
j_call: TRBJ1-6
v_call: TRBV6-1
d_call: NA
cdr3_aa: CASTEGYRRDSPLHF
cdr3_nt: TGTGCCAGCACTGAAGGGTACAGGCGTGATTCACCCCTCCACTTT

clone_size: NA
j_call: TRBJ2-7
v_call: TRBV5-1
d_call: NA
cdr3_aa: CASSLAQTESEQYF
cdr3_nt: TGCGCCAGCAGCTTGGCCCAAACGGAGAGCGAGCAGTACTTC

clone_size: NA
j_call: TRBJ1-2
v_call: TRBV10-3
d_call: TRBD1
cdr3_aa: CAISNQPLGQPQDGYTF
cdr3_nt: TGTGCCATCAGTAATCAACCGCTGGGACAGCCACAGGATGGCTACACCTTC

clone_size: NA
j_call: TRBJ2-7
v_call: TRBV14
d_call: NA
cdr3_aa: CASSPSGGARQYF
cdr3_nt: TGTGCCAGCAGCCCAAGTGGTGGGGCGCGGCAGTACTTC

clone_size: NA
j_call: TRBJ1-2
v_call: TRBV5-4
d_call: NA
cdr3_aa: CASSLARGGGLGYGYTF
cdr3_nt: TGTGCCAGCAGCTTGGCCCGGGGAGGGGGGCTCGGCTATGGCTACACCTTC

clone_size: NA
j_call: TRBJ2-2
v_call: TRBV19
d_call: TRBD1
cdr3_aa: CASSLTGGWITGELFF
cdr3_nt: TGTGCCAGTAGTCTTACAGGGGGCTGGATCACCGGGGAGCTGTTTTTT

clone_size: NA
j_call: TRBJ2-3
v_call: TRBV30
d_call: NA
cdr3_aa: CAWSSFSTDTQYF
cdr3_nt: TGTGCCTGGAGCAGTTTTAGCACAGATACGCAGTATTTT

clone_size: NA
j_call: TRBJ1-5
v_call: TRBV7-9
d_call: NA
cdr3_aa: CASSLDNYSNQPQHF
cdr3_nt: TGTGCCAGCAGCTTAGACAACTATAGCAATCAGCCCCAGCATTTT

clone_size: NA
j_call: TRBJ2-3
v_call: TRBV5-1
d_call: NA
cdr3_aa: CASSLGRGSTDTQYF
cdr3_nt: TGCGCCAGCAGCTTGGGCCGAGGAAGCACAGATACGCAGTATTTT

clone_size: NA
j_call: TRBJ2-6
v_call: TRBV7-6
d_call: NA
cdr3_aa: CASSSQGLAGANVLTF
cdr3_nt: TGTGCCAGCAGCTCACAGGGCTTGGCTGGGGCCAACGTCCTGACTTTC

clone_size: once
j_call: TRBJ2-3
v_call: TRBV7-6
d_call: TRBD2
cdr3_aa: CASSLEPSGGPRDTQYF
cdr3_nt: TGTGCCAGCAGCCTCGAACCTAGCGGGGGGCCCAGAGATACGCAGTATTTT

clone_size: few
j_call: TRBJ1-2
v_call: TRBV18
d_call: NA
cdr3_aa: CASSPGGHYGYTF
cdr3_nt: TGTGCCAGCTCACCAGGGGGCCACTATGGCTACACCTTC

clone_size: NA
j_call: TRBJ1-1
v_call: TRBV19
d_call: TRBD1
cdr3_aa: CASSILGGDRVNTEAFF
cdr3_nt: TGTGCCAGTAGTATACTCGGGGGGGACAGGGTGAACACTGAAGCTTTCTTT

clone_size: NA
j_call: TRBJ2-1
v_call: TRBV3-1/TRBV3-2
d_call: TRBD2
cdr3_aa: CAAGTSGGAEQFF
cdr3_nt: TGTGCCGCGGGGACTAGCGGGGGGGCTGAGCAGTTCTTC

clone_size: few
j_call: TRBJ1-2
v_call: TRBV6-2/TRBV6-3
d_call: TRBD1
cdr3_aa: CASSYAGTGATNYGYTF
cdr3_nt: TGTGCCAGCAGTTACGCCGGGACAGGGGCCACTAACTATGGCTACACCTTC

clone_size: NA
j_call: TRBJ2-3
v_call: TRBV2
d_call: NA
cdr3_aa: CASSEGRMSTDTQYF
cdr3_nt: TGTGCCAGCAGTGAAGGTAGAATGAGCACAGATACGCAGTATTTT

clone_size: NA
j_call: TRBJ2-7
v_call: TRBV2
d_call: TRBD1
cdr3_aa: CASRSDRAYEQYF
cdr3_nt: TGTGCCAGCAGGAGTGACAGGGCCTACGAGCAGTACTTC

clone_size: NA
j_call: TRBJ2-3
v_call: TRBV5-1
d_call: NA
cdr3_aa: CASSPGTFTTADTQYF
cdr3_nt: TGCGCCAGCAGCCCCGGGACTTTTACCACGGCAGATACGCAGTATTTT

clone_size: NA
j_call: TRBJ1-6
v_call: TRBV4-1
d_call: TRBD1
cdr3_aa: CATRTQDRDYNSPLHF
cdr3_nt: TGCGCCACCAGAACCCAAGACAGGGACTATAATTCACCCCTCCACTTT

clone_size: few
j_call: TRBJ2-2
v_call: TRBV2
d_call: NA
cdr3_aa: CASEDTPTNTGELFF
cdr3_nt: TGTGCCAGCGAGGACACGCCGACGAACACCGGGGAGCTGTTTTTT

clone_size: NA
j_call: TRBJ2-5
v_call: TRBV19
d_call: NA
cdr3_aa: CASSAGQWIQETQYF
cdr3_nt: TGTGCCAGTAGTGCCGGACAGTGGATCCAAGAGACCCAGTACTTC

clone_size: NA
j_call: TRBJ1-1
v_call: TRBV6-1
d_call: NA
cdr3_aa: CASSEAGLLF
cdr3_nt: TGTGCCAGCAGTGAAGCCGGACTCCTCTTT

clone_size: NA
j_call: TRBJ2-4
v_call: TRBV7-8
d_call: NA
cdr3_aa: CASTGTKNIQYF
cdr3_nt: TGTGCCAGCACCGGGACCAAAAACATTCAGTACTTC

clone_size: NA
j_call: TRBJ1-5
v_call: TRBV6-5
d_call: NA
cdr3_aa: CASTLTGNQPQHF
cdr3_nt: TGTGCCAGCACGTTGACAGGCAATCAGCCCCAGCATTTT

clone_size: NA
j_call: TRBJ2-5
v_call: TRBV2
d_call: TRBD2
cdr3_aa: CASSEEGGTSRETQYF
cdr3_nt: TGTGCCAGCAGTGAAGAGGGCGGGACTAGCCGGGAGACCCAGTACTTC

clone_size: NA
j_call: TRBJ1-3
v_call: TRBV7-6
d_call: TRBD1
cdr3_aa: CASSSTPGDRVQINTIYF
cdr3_nt: TGTGCCAGCAGCTCTACTCCGGGTGACAGGGTGCAGATAAACACCATATATTTT

clone_size: NA
j_call: TRBJ2-1
v_call: TRBV19
d_call: NA
cdr3_aa: CASSIALAAGSEQFF
cdr3_nt: TGTGCCAGTAGTATCGCTCTAGCTGCGGGCAGTGAGCAGTTCTTC

clone_size: NA
j_call: TRBJ1-1
v_call: TRBV5-1
d_call: TRBD1
cdr3_aa: CASSPRTGTGRMNTEAFF
cdr3_nt: TGCGCCAGCAGCCCAAGAACCGGGACAGGGCGAATGAACACTGAAGCTTTCTTT